Listed here are 14 T cell receptor beta chains from one sample, sequenced in a study of T cell responses to AZD1222 COVID-19 vaccine. Produced via immunoSEQ multiplex PCR; TCRdb's table is partial and in-frame only. This sample has about 35,000 clones, with under 90% found just once. Sequenced material: peripheral blood, taken 28 days after the second AZD1222 dose. These receptor sequences come from an adult who received the AZD1222 COVID-19 vaccine.

The rearrangement links TRBV3-1 (or the pseudogene TRBV3-2) to TRBJ2-7, with TRBD1 identical over 7 bases. J gave up 4 bases and V 3 bases, and 6 bases lay outside the gene matches. This CDR3 has 14 residues. Per germline, CDR1 LGHDT and CDR2 YNNKEL (reference sequence). The CDR3 DNA reads TGTGCCAGCAGCCAGCGACAGGGTTGGTACGAGCAGTACTTC. This gives the protein CASSQRQGWYEQYF.

The V gene is TRBV7-2, the J gene TRBJ2-7, with TRBD2 matching 11 bases. V lost 4 bases and J lost 6; bases outside the gene matches: 8. Germline V gene lookup returns CDR1 SGHTA and CDR2 FQGNSA. The CDR3 loop spans 15 amino acids. DNA for the CDR3: TGTGCCAGCAGCTCCAATAGCGGGAGGGCCGCCGAGCAGTACTTC. This translates into CASSSNSGRAAEQYF.

V usage is TRBV5-5 and J usage is TRBJ1-2, with 9 bases fitting TRBD1. Germline V lookup: CDR1 SGHKS, CDR2 YYEKEE (reference sequence). After removal of 1 base from V and 4 bases from J, the junction contained 5 bases not matched to a gene. CDR3 size: 15 residues. DNA for the CDR3: TGTGCCAGCAGCTTGAGGACACAGGGGGCCTATGGCTACACCTTC. Amino acids: CASSLRTQGAYGYTF.

The chain joins TRBV28 to TRBJ1-5, with D uncertain. Trimming took off 4 bases at V and 9 bases at J, with 4 bases between the two ends. CDR3 length: 10 residues. CDR1 and CDR2 (germline): MDHEN, SYDVKM. CDR3 loop: CASSSRPQHF. As DNA, the CDR3 is TGTGCCAGCAGTTCCCGGCCCCAGCATTTT.

The genes are TRBV15 and TRBJ2-3; no reliable D call. Germline V gene data show CDR1 as LNHNV and CDR2 as YYDKDF (reference sequence). The CDR3 is made up of 14 amino acids. V lost 0 bases and J 5 bases, leaving 9 bases between the germline ends. The CDR3 loop is CATSRDTIGDTQYF. DNA of the CDR3: TGTGCCACCAGCAGAGACACTATCGGAGATACGCAGTATTTT. Variable domain in full (rest from reference TRBV15 and TRBJ2-3): DAMVIQNPRYQVTQFGKPVTLSCSQTLNHNVMYWYQQKSSQAPKLLFHYYDKDFNNEADTPDNFQSRRPNTSFCFLDIRSPGLGDTAMYLCATSRDTIGDTQYFGPGTRLTVL.

The chain employs TRBV6-1 and TRBJ1-6, with 7 bases matching TRBD1. The CDR3 extends over 16 amino acids. Germline lookup yields CDR1 MNHNS and CDR2 SASEGT. With 1 base clipped from V and 6 bases from J, the junction kept 6 bases outside the gene matches. The CDR3 reads CASSEGRGGFNSPLHF. CDR3 DNA sequence: TGTGCCAGCAGTGAAGGAAGAGGGGGCTTTAATTCACCCCTCCACTTT.

The chain links TRBV11-2 to TRBJ1-1; unclear D gene. CDR1 and CDR2 from the germline V gene are SGHAT and FQNNGV. The CDR3 spans 16 residues. Trimming cost V 3 bases and J 0 bases, with 14 bases left between them. CDR3 region: CASSFRAGQMNTEAFF. The CDR3 DNA follows: TGTGCCAGCAGCTTCCGGGCCGGCCAGATGAACACTGAAGCTTTCTTT.

The chain carries TRBV5-6 and TRBJ2-7; 10 positions agree with TRBD1. Germline V gene data show CDR1 as SGHDT and CDR2 as YYEEEE. V was clipped by 4 bases and J by 5 bases; unmatched bases: 6. This CDR3 has 14 amino acids. The CDR3 DNA is TGTGCCAGCAGCCCAACGACAGGGGGCCACGAGCAGTACTTC. This sequence encodes CASSPTTGGHEQYF.

There are a few counts of this clone. The rearrangement joins TRBV10-2 to TRBJ2-7; D might be TRBD1 (6 bases). V dropped 4 bases and J dropped 1 base, with 8 bases sitting between them. The germline gives CDR1 WSHSY, CDR2 SAAADI. The CDR3 length is 13 residues. CDR3 DNA: TGCGCCAGCAGTGGTACAGGGTCCTACGAGCAGTACTTC. It translates to CASSGTGSYEQYF.

The chain carries TRBV29-1 and TRBJ1-2, with TRBD1 as a possible D gene (6 bases). CDR1 and CDR2 (germline): SQVTM, ANQGSEA. The V end was cut by 2 bases, the J end by 7 bases, with 8 bases between. CDR3 length: 11 amino acids. The CDR3 coding sequence is TGCAGCGTTGAACAGGGGTTTGGCTACACCTTC. This translates into CSVEQGFGYTF.

The rearrangement joins TRBV11-2 to TRBJ1-1; possibly TRBD1 for D (5 bases). This CDR3 spans 16 amino acids. V was shortened by 5 bases and J by 6 bases, with 22 bases between the two germline ends. Germline V gives CDR1 SGHAT, CDR2 FQNNGV. DNA of the CDR3: TGTGCCAGCAGCCCCGCCGTGGGTGAGGGGCTTCCTGAAGCTTTCTTT. Translating gives CASSPAVGEGLPEAFF.

V is TRBV4-2 and J is TRBJ2-3; TRBD2 matches at 8 bases. Germline values: CDR1 LGHNA, CDR2 YNFKEQ. V gave up 8 bases and J gave up 2 bases; unmatched junction bases: 9. CDR3 length: 15 amino acids. The CDR3 loop reads CASGRGGPPTDTQYF. In nucleotides, the CDR3 is TGTGCCAGCGGCCGGGGGGGGCCTCCCACAGATACGCAGTATTTT.

The V call is TRBV5-4, the J call TRBJ1-1; D possibly corresponds to TRBD1 (5 bases). The V and J ends lost 5 bases and 0 bases respectively, with 14 bases between them. This CDR3 has 15 amino acids. Per germline, CDR1 SGHNT and CDR2 YYREEE (reference sequence). CDR3 in amino acids: CASRRDQIMNTEAFF. The CDR3 bases are TGTGCCAGCAGACGGGACCAGATCATGAACACTGAAGCTTTCTTT.

This chain connects TRBV27 to TRBJ1-1; TRBD1 aligns across 8 bases. There are 14 residues in the CDR3. The V gene's germline CDR1 is MNHEY and CDR2 SMNVEV (reference sequence). V shed 3 bases, J shed 6 bases, and the junction held 6 bases outside the gene matches. CDR3 coding DNA: TGTGCCAGCAGTTTCCAGGGGGCAAGGGCTGAAGCTTTCTTT. Protein product: CASSFQGARAEAFF.